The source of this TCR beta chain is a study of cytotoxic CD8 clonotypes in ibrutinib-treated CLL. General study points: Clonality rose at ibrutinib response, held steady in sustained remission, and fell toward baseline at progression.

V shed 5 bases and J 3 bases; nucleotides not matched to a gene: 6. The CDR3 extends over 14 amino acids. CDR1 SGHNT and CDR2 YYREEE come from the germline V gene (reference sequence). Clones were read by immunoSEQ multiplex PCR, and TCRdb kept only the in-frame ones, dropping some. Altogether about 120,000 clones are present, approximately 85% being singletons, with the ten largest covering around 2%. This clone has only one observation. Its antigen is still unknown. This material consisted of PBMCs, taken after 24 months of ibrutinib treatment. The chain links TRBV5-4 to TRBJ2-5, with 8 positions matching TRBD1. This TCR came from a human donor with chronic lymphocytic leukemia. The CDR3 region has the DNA TGTGCCAGCAGTTATAACAGGGGGAAAGAGACCCAGTACTTC. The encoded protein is CASSYNRGKETQYF.